One and the same sample provided the 13 T cell receptor beta chains below, sequenced in a study of T cells in Graves' hyperthyroidism and ophthalmopathy. RNA transcripts provided the source from which TCR beta CDR3 regions were amplified. Carried out on the TCR CDR3, a first-round RT-PCR used the HTBI primer set. TCRdb re-derived calls from the multiplex PCR reads in MiXCR, one entry per CDR3 protein. In the table there are about 320,000 distinct CDR3 sequences, roughly 15% of which are singletons. What was sequenced was blood. The receptors were gathered from a man aged 25-45 years with Graves' hyperthyroidism.

V usage is TRBV6-1 and J usage is TRBJ1-2; D gene unclear. The ends were cut back, 5 bases at V and 4 bases at J, with 11 bases in the middle. Germline V gene data show CDR1 as MNHNS and CDR2 as SASEGT. The CDR3 is 13 residues long. CDR3 nucleotides: TGTGCCAGCAGTTCCATTATCGGCTATGGCTACACCTTC. Protein sequence: CASSSIIGYGYTF.

The V gene is TRBV6-1, the J gene TRBJ2-2, with D unresolved. Per the germline V gene, CDR1 is MNHNS and CDR2 is SASEGT. V was clipped by 8 bases and J by 8 bases, with 18 bases between them. The CDR3 is 14 residues long. CDR3 loop: CASARFIQQGELFF. In DNA form, the CDR3 reads TGTGCCAGCGCACGATTTATACAGCAAGGGGAGCTGTTTTTT.

This clonotype was detected only a few times. The chain uses TRBV20-1 and TRBJ2-3; a weak D match, TRBD2 (5 bases). V lost 0 bases and J 7 bases, leaving 20 bases between the germline ends. The CDR3 totals 16 residues. The germline gives CDR1 DFQATT, CDR2 SNEGSKA (reference sequence). CDR3 protein: CSARDSSGTLGNTQYF. The CDR3 DNA reads as TGCAGTGCTAGAGATAGTTCGGGAACCCTCGGGAATACGCAGTATTTT.

This clonotype was detected many times. The chain carries TRBV3-1 and TRBJ2-1; D is undetermined. This CDR3 has 13 amino acids. The V end lost 1 base, the J end lost 7 bases, and 8 bases lay between the germline ends. Per germline, CDR1 LGHDT and CDR2 YNNKEL (reference sequence). CDR3 DNA sequence: TGTGCCAGCAGCCAAGGGCTGCCAAATGAGCAGTTCTTC. This sequence encodes CASSQGLPNEQFF.

The chain carries TRBV2 and TRBJ1-1; D is unclear. The CDR3 is 12 amino acids. Per germline, CDR1 SNHLY and CDR2 FYNNEI. V was cut by 8 bases and J by 3 bases, with 10 bases left in between. The CDR3 is CASSYLDTEAFF. For the CDR3, the DNA is TGTGCCAGCTCTTACCTGGACACTGAAGCTTTCTTT.

This clonotype has at least ten counts. The rearrangement links TRBV5-1 to TRBJ2-5; D is possibly TRBD2 (5 bases). The V gene lost 4 bases and the J gene lost 5 bases, with 12 bases spanning the gap. CDR3 length: 13 residues. CDR1 is SGHRS, CDR2 YFSETQ, per germline. As DNA, the CDR3 is TGCGCCAGCAGCAGCGGCAGCCAGGAGACCCAGTACTTC. The encoded protein is CASSSGSQETQYF.

The chain uses TRBV30 and TRBJ2-7; maybe TRBD2 (6 bases). This CDR3 region has 11 residues. Germline lookup yields CDR1 GTSNPN and CDR2 SVGIG (reference sequence). The germline V and J ends were trimmed by 2 bases and 6 bases, with 8 bases remaining between them. CDR3 residues: CAWSLGGEQYF. The CDR3 coding sequence is TGTGCCTGGAGTCTCGGGGGCGAGCAGTACTTC.

This clonotype appeared many times. The chain links TRBV3-1 to TRBJ2-7; 14 nucleotides agree with TRBD2. V shed 1 base, J shed 5 bases, and the junction held 4 bases outside the gene matches. The CDR3 has 16 residues. Per the germline V gene, CDR1 is LGHDT and CDR2 is YNNKEL (reference sequence). The DNA of the CDR3 is TGTGCCAGCAGCCAAGGACTAGCGGGAGGGCCCGACGAGCAGTACTTC. This encodes CASSQGLAGGPDEQYF.

V and J are TRBV20-1 and TRBJ2-3; D gene ambiguous. CDR3 length equals 13 residues. The ends were cut back, 8 bases at V and 4 bases at J, with 16 bases in the middle. Germline V lookup: CDR1 DFQATT, CDR2 SNEGSKA (reference sequence). The CDR3 is CSWYAPVADTQYF. The CDR3 DNA reads as TGCAGTTGGTATGCCCCGGTGGCAGATACGCAGTATTTT.

The J gene is TRBJ2-1, the V gene TRBV12-3 or TRBV12-4, with 9 bases fitting TRBD1. The CDR3 contains 16 residues. V lost 1 base and J lost 1; bases outside the gene matches: 2. Here the CDR3 reads CASSLGTGVSYNEQFF. The CDR3 coding sequence is TGTGCCAGCAGTTTAGGGACAGGGGTGTCCTACAATGAGCAGTTCTTC.

V gene TRBV19 combines with J gene TRBJ1-2; 8 bases are a match to TRBD1. V trimming: 3 bases; J trimming: 8 bases; junction bases outside the gene matches: 23. The germline CDR1 and CDR2 sequences are LNHDA and SQIVND (reference sequence). This CDR3 is built from 19 residues. CDR3 loop: CASSITQRATGVASRGYTF. The CDR3 nucleotides read TGTGCCAGTAGTATTACCCAAAGAGCGACAGGGGTTGCATCTCGGGGCTACACCTTC.

This clonotype was counted many times. The V gene is TRBV6-1, the J gene TRBJ2-7; possibly TRBD1 or TRBD2 for D (5 bases each). Trimming took off 6 bases at V and 4 bases at J, with 16 bases between the two ends. The CDR3 contains 14 residues. Looked up from germline, CDR1 is MNHNS and CDR2 is SASEGT. Here the CDR3 reads CASRQQEIAYEQYF. CDR3 coding DNA: TGTGCCAGCAGGCAACAGGAAATAGCGTACGAGCAGTACTTC.

A word on this clonotype: A read error may produce the germline difference seen at one junction end. The chain couples TRBV7-9 to TRBJ2-7; 7 positions match TRBD2. This CDR3 has 12 amino acids. Germline values: CDR1 SEHNR, CDR2 FQNEAQ (reference sequence). The chain's CDR3 is CASTSESYEQYF. Written as DNA, the CDR3 is TGTGCAAGCACTAGCGAATCCTACGAGCAGTACTTC.